The source of this T cell receptor beta chain is a study of blood T cell repertoires in COVID-19. Study-wide background: Collection of acute and convalescent COVID-19 samples took place in the United States, Italy and Spain. The cDNA or gDNA used as material had been derived from T cells, B-cell-depleted T cells, or PBMCs.

In the original analysis: The assay estimated nucleated cells by amplifying reference gene primers. Here immunoSEQ multiplex PCR was the method, and the copy in TCRdb shows in-frame clones only, minus some. The DNA was the basis for D and trimming; V, J and clone size are from that table. The data hold 31,000 or so clones, with around 87% observed a single time. Germline CDR1 MNHEY, CDR2 SVGAGI. The CDR3 is 14 residues long. The ends were cut back, 2 bases at V and 1 base at J, with 6 bases in the middle. The source of this sequence is a man aged 60 to 75 with active COVID-19. The rearrangement uses TRBV6-5 and TRBJ1-3; D unclear. Sample: peripheral blood. CDR3 in amino acids: CASSYSGSGNTIYF. The CDR3 coding sequence is TGTGCCAGCAGTTACAGCGGGTCTGGAAACACCATATATTTT.